The table lists the clone carrying this T cell receptor (beta chain) with a count of one. Its cognate antigen is unknown. This sample stems from a study of OX40 agonist ivuxolimab in advanced cancers. The CDR3 totals 14 residues. Germline lookup yields CDR1 MNHNS and CDR2 SASEGT. Findings and limits, study-wide: Expanded peripheral T cells had an undetermined antigen specificity. At 0.1 to 3.0 mg/kg and by week 6, CD4+ and CD8+ T cells in the blood had expanded clonally.

Measured with immunoSEQ multiplex PCR; TCRdb has only the in-frame clones, and not every one. This sample has about 95,000 clones, with under 85% found just once. V usage is TRBV6-1 and J usage is TRBJ2-5; D remains unclear. Gene TRBJ2-7 matches the end of the DNA better, so the J call may be wrong. This receptor was identified in an adult with an advanced solid tumor such as melanoma, head and neck, liver or kidney cancer. This specimen consisted of CD4+ or CD8+ T cells sorted from blood, obtained in a trial of the OX40 agonist ivuxolimab. CDR3 coding DNA: TGTGCCACCTTACAGTTTTTACGTGCCTACGAGCAGTACTTC. Amino acid sequence: CATLQFLRAYEQYF.